The TCR beta chain under discussion was sequenced for a study of shared clonotypes between healthy human individuals. TCRdb keeps only in-frame clones here, not all; method: immunoSEQ multiplex PCR. The sample yields approximately 650,000 clones, about 95% seen once. Naive CD8 cells lacked CD45RO, underwent positive selection for CCR7 and left out terminally differentiated effector memory CD45RA+ cells. The sequence came from a woman under 40 in good health. Material: naive CD8+ T cells sorted from blood.

The CDR3: CANPSETSQGTEAFF. CDR3 bases: TGTGCCAACCCGTCCGAGACGTCGCAGGGCACTGAAGCTTTCTTT. The J gene is TRBJ1-1, the V gene TRBV6-4, with D perhaps matching TRBD1 (5 bases). V lost 10 bases to trimming and J lost 4 bases, with 22 bases between them. From germline, CDR1 is MRHNA and CDR2 SNTAGT. The CDR3 totals 15 residues.